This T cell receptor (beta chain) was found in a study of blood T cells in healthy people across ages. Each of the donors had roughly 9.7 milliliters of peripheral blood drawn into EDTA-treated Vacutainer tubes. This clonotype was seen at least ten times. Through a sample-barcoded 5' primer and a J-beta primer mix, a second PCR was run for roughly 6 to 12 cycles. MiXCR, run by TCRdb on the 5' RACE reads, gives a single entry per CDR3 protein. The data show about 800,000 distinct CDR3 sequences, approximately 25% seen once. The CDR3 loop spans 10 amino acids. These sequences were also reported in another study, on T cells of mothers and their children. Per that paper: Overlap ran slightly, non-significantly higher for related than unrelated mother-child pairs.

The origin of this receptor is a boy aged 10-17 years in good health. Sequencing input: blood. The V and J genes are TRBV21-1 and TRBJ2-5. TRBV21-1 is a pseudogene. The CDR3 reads CASKQETQYF. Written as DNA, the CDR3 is TGTGCCAGCAAACAAGAGACCCAGTACTTC.